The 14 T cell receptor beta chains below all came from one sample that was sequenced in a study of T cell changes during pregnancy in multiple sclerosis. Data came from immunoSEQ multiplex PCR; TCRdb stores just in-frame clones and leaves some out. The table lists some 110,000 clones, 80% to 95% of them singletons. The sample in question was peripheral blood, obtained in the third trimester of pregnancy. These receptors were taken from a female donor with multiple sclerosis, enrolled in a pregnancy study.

CDR3 nucleotides: TGCGCCAGCAGCCAAGGCTCCATAGCGGGGGGGTCCGAGACCCAGTACTTC. Translated: CASSQGSIAGGSETQYF. This chain uses TRBV4-1 with TRBJ2-5, with TRBD2 matching 11 bases. Germline V gene lookup returns CDR1 MGHRA and CDR2 YSYEKL. This CDR3 is built from 17 residues. V trimming: 1 base; J trimming: 5 bases; junction bases outside the gene matches: 9.

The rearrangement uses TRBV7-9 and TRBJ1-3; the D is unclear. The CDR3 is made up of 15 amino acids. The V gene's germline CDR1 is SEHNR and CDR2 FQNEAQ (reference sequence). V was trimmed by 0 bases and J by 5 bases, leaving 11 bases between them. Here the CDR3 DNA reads TGTGCCAGCAGCTTAGCGGGAGGGTTGAGAAACACCATATATTTT. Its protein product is CASSLAGGLRNTIYF.

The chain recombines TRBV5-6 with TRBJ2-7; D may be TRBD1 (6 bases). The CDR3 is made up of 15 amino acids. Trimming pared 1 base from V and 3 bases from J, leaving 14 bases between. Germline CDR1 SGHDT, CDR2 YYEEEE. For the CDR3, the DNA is TGTGCCAGCAGCTTGTGGCACAGGGCCCTCTACGAGCAGTACTTC. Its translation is CASSLWHRALYEQYF.

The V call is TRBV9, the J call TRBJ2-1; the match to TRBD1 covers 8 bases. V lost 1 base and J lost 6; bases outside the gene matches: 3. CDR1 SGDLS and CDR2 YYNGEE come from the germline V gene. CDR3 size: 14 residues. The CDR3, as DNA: TGTGCCAGCAGCGTATTAGACAGGGGCAATGAGCAGTTCTTC. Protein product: CASSVLDRGNEQFF.

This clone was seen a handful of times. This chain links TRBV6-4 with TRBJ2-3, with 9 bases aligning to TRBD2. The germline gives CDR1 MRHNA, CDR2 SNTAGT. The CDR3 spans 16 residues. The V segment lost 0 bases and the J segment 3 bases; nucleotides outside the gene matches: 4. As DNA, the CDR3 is TGTGCCAGCAGTGACTCGACTAGCGGTGGAACAGATACGCAGTATTTT. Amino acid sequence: CASSDSTSGGTDTQYF.

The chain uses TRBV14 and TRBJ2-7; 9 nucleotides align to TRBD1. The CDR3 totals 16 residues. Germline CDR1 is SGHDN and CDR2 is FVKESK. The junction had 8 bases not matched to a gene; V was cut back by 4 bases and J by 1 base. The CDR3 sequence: CASSPKQGARSYEQYF. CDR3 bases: TGTGCCAGCAGCCCGAAACAGGGGGCAAGGTCCTACGAGCAGTACTTC.

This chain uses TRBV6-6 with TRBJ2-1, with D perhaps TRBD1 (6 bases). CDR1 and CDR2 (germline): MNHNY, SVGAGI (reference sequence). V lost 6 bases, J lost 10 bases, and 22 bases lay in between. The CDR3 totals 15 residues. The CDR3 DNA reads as TGTGCCAGCAGCCCCGGATCAAGGGGGTTTGGGGAGCAGTTCTTC. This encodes CASSPGSRGFGEQFF.

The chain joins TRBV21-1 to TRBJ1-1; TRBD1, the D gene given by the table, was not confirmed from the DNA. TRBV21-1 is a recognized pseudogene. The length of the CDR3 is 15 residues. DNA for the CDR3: TGTGCCAGCAGCGGACAGGGCGCACTGAACACTGAAGCTTTCTTT. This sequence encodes CASSGQGALNTEAFF.

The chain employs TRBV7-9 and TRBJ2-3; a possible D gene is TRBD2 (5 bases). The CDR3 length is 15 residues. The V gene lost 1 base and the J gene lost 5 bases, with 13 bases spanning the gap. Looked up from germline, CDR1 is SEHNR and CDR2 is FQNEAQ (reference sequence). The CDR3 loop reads CASSLGTPLGDTQYF. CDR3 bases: TGTGCCAGCAGCTTAGGGACTCCTCTGGGAGATACGCAGTATTTT.

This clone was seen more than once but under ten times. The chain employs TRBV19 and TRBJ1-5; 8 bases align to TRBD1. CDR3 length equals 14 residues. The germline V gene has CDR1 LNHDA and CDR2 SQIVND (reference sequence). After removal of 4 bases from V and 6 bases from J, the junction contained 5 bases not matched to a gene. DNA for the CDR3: TGTGCCAGTAGTAGGACAGGGCGGGCTCAGCCCCAGCATTTT. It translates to CASSRTGRAQPQHF.

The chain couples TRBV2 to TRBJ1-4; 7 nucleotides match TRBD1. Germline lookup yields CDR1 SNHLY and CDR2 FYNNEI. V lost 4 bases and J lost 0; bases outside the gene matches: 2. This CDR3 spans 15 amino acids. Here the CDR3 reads CASSVGTATNEKLFF. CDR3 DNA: TGTGCCAGCAGTGTAGGGACAGCAACTAATGAAAAACTGTTTTTT. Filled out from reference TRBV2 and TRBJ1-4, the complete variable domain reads EPEVTQTPSHQVTQMGQEVILRCVPISNHLYFYWYRQILGQKVEFLVSFYNNEISEKSEIFDDQFSVERPDGSNFTLKIRSTKLEDSAMYFCASSVGTATNEKLFFGSGTQLSVL.

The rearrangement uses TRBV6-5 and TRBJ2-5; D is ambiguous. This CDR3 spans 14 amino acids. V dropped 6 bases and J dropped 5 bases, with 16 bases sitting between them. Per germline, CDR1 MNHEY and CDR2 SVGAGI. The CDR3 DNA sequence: TGTGCCAGCAGCCCGCGACTCATTTCGGAGACCCAGTACTTC. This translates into CASSPRLISETQYF.

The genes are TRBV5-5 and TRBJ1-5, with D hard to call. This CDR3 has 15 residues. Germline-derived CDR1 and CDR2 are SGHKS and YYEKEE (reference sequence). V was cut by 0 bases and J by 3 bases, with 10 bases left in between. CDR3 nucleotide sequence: TGTGCCAGCAGCTTGGGGGGAGGGAACAATCAGCCCCAGCATTTT. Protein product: CASSLGGGNNQPQHF.

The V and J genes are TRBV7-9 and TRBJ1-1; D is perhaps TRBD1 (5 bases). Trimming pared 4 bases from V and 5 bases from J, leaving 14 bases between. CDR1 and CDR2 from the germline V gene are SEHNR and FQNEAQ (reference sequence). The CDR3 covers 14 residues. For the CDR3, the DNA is TGTGCCAGCAGCTCCATCAGGGAGGTGACTGAAGCTTTCTTT. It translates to CASSSIREVTEAFF.